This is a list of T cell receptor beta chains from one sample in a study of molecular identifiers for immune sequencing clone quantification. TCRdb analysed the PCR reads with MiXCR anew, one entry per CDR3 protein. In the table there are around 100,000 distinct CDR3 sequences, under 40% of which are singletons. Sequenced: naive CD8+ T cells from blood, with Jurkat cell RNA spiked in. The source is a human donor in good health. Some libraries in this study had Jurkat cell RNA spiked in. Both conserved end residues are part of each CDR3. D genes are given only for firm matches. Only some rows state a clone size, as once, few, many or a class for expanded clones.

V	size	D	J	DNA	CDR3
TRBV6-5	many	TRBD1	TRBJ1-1	TGTGCCAGCAGGGTACAGGGGTGGGGGAACACTGAAGCTTTCTTT	CASRVQGWGNTEAFF
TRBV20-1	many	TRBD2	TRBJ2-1	TGCAGTGCTAGATACGGACTAGCGGGCAATGAGCAGTTCTTC	CSARYGLAGNEQFF
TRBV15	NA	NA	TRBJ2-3	TGTGCCACCAGGGGATTCTTTTATGGGCGGGTGTTAACAGATACGCAGTATTTT	CATRGFFYGRVLTDTQYF
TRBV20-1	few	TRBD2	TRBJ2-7	TGCAGTGCTAGGGCCTTTACTAGCGGGAGGGCCTCGCCCTACGAGCAGTACTTC	CSARAFTSGRASPYEQYF
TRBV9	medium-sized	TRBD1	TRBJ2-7	TGTGCCAGCAGCGCAACTGGGACAGGGGACGCCGAGCAGTACTTC	CASSATGTGDAEQYF
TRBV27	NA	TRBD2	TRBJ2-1	TGTGCCAGCAGTTTATCTCGGACTAGCCGGTACAATGAGCAGTTCTTC	CASSLSRTSRYNEQFF
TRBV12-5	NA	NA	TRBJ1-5	TGTGCTAGTGGTTTGGGTCCTAACAGCAATCAGCCCCAGCATTTT	CASGLGPNSNQPQHF
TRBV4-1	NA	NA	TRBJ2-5	TGCGCCAGCAGCCAAGAGGTGCAGGAGACCCAGTACTTC	CASSQEVQETQYF
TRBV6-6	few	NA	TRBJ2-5	TGTGCCAGCATAGGATCGCGAGAGACCCAGTACTTC	CASIGSRETQYF
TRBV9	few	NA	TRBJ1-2	TGTGCCAGCAGCGTAGAAAGAGGGCTCACGAATGGCTACACCTTC	CASSVERGLTNGYTF
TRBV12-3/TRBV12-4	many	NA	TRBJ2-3	TGTGCCAGCAGTCTAGGAGCCTCTAGCACAGATACGCAGTATTTT	CASSLGASSTDTQYF
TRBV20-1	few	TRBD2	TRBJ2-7	TGCAGTGCTCGGACTAGTGACTACGAGCAGTACTTC	CSARTSDYEQYF
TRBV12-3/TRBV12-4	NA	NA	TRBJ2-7	TGTGCCAGCAGTTTAGGAAGGGGCCCGCCACTCGAGCAGTACTTC	CASSLGRGPPLEQYF
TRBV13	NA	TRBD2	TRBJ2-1	TGTGCCAGCAGCTTAGGCACTAGCGGGATGGGTAATGAGCAGTTCTTC	CASSLGTSGMGNEQFF
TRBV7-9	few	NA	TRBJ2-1	TGTGCCAGCAGCTTTATGGGGGATGAGCAGTTCTTC	CASSFMGDEQFF
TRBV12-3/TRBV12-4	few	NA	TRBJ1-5	TGTGCCAGCAGCCGGACAGTCTATAGCAATCAGCCCCAGCATTTT	CASSRTVYSNQPQHF
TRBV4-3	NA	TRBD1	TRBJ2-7	TGCGCCAGCAGCCAGTTACAGGGGTGCGAGCAGTACTTC	CASSQLQGCEQYF
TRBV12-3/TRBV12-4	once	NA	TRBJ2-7	TGTGCCAGCAGTACTGAACGTGTTGCAAAGCAGTACTTC	CASSTERVAKQYF
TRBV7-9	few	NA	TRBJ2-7	TGTGCCAGCAGCTTATTTCCTGAACGCACAAGCTCCTACGAGCAGTACTTC	CASSLFPERTSSYEQYF
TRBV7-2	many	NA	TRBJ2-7	TGTGCCAGCAGCTTATTTCCCCGGGAGCTCTCCTACGAGCAGTACTTC	CASSLFPRELSYEQYF
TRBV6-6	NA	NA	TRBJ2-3	TGTGCCAGCAGTTACTGGACAGCGGCAGATACGCAGTATTTT	CASSYWTAADTQYF
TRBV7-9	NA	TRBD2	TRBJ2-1	TGTGCCAGCAATAGACTGGGACCGGGAGGCTACAATGAGCAGTTCTTC	CASNRLGPGGYNEQFF
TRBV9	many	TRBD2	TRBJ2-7	TGTGCCAGCGCCCGGATAGCGGGAGACGAGCAGTACTTC	CASARIAGDEQYF
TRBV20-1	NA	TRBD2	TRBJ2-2	TGCAGTGCGGAACCCGGGACTAGCGCTACCGGGGAGCTGTTTTTT	CSAEPGTSATGELFF
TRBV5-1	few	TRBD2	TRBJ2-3	TGCGCCAGCAGCCCGGGACTAGCGGGAGGTTCAGATACGCAGTATTTT	CASSPGLAGGSDTQYF
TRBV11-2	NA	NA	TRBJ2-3	TGTGCCAGCGGCAGATTCACAGATACGCAGTATTTT	CASGRFTDTQYF
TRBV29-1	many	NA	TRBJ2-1	TGCAGCGTTGCACACAATGAGCAGTTCTTC	CSVAHNEQFF
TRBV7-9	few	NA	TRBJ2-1	TGTGCCAGCAGCCCCTGGGCCGGGAGTCTCAATGAGCAGTTCTTC	CASSPWAGSLNEQFF
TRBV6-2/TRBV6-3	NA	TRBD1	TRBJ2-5	TGTGCCAGCAGTTCACCGGGACAGGTAGCCGAGACCCAGTACTTC	CASSSPGQVAETQYF
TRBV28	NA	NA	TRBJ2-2	TGTGCCAGCAGTTCTCCCCCCCCCAGGGCGAACACCGGGGAGATGTTTTTT	CASSSPPPRANTGEMFF
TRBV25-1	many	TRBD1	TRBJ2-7	TGTGCCAGCAGTTCAGGGGGCGAGCAGTACTTC	CASSSGGEQYF
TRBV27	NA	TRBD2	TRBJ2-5	TGTGCCAGCAGTCAGGCACTAGCGGGAGACGAGACCCAGTACTTC	CASSQALAGDETQYF
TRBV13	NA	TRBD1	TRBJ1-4	TGTGCCAGCAGCCCCAGACAGGGGGAAAAACTGTTTTTT	CASSPRQGEKLFF
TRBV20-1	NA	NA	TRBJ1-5	TGCAGTGCTCTTTATTTGACGGATTTCAATCAGCCCCAGCATTTT	CSALYLTDFNQPQHF
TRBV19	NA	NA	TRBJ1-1	TGTGCCCAGGACAGATCCCACACTGAAGCTTTCTTT	CAQDRSHTEAFF
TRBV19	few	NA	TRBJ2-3	TGTGCCAGTAGTATAGGACAGGCTAGCACAGATACGCAGTATTTT	CASSIGQASTDTQYF
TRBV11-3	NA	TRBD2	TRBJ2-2	TGTGCCAGCAGCGTTAGACTAGCGGGAGTCACCGGGGAGCTGTTTTTT	CASSVRLAGVTGELFF
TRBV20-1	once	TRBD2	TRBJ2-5	TGCAGTGCTAGAGCCCTAGCGGGAGAGAGGCGAGAGACCCAGTACTTC	CSARALAGERRETQYF
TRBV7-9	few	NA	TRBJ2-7	TGTGCCAGCAGCGACTACTACGAGCAGTACTTC	CASSDYYEQYF
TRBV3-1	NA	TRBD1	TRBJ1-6	TGTGCCAGCAGCCGTCAAACCCTAACGACAGGGTATTCACCCCTCCACTTT	CASSRQTLTTGYSPLHF
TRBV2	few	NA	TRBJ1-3	TGTGCCAGCAGTGATGGATCTGGAAACACCATATATTTT	CASSDGSGNTIYF
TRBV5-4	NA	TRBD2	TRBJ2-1	TGTGCCAGCAGCCAACCCCTAGCGGGAGCCACCTACAATGAGCAGTTCTTC	CASSQPLAGATYNEQFF